One and the same sample provided the 15 T cell receptor beta chains below, sequenced in a study of beta chain features in type 1 diabetes. Antigens for these TCRs are unknown. Expressed TCRB transcripts were sequenced, since all the RNA that had been isolated was reverse transcribed. Using immunoSEQ multiplex PCR, the repertoire was profiled, and TCRdb retains in-frame clones only, with some absent. Of 150,000 to 200,000 clones detected, about 63% appear once; the ten largest clones hold about 0.081%. Study-level findings and limits: Shorter TCRB CDR3s, moderately but significantly so, marked every one of the four CD4+ subsets in Type 1 diabetes patients.

Sequencing was performed on naive CD4+ T cells from blood. These receptors all come from a young man with type 1 diabetes.

CDR3 sequence (DNA): TGTGCCAGCAGACCTAGCGGGGGCCTACTCACAGATACGCAGTATTTT. This encodes CASRPSGGLLTDTQYF. This chain uses TRBV6-6 with TRBJ2-3; 10 nucleotides agree with TRBD2. J gave up 2 bases and V 6 bases, and 8 bases lay outside the gene matches. CDR3 length: 16 residues. Germline CDR1 reads MNHNY; CDR2 reads SVGAGI (reference sequence).

This clone came up a few times. This chain's CDR3 is CASSLRTDRSWDTQYF. DNA for the CDR3: TGTGCCAGCAGCTTAAGAACAGATCGATCTTGGGATACGCAGTATTTT. This rearrangement joins TRBV7-9 to TRBJ2-3; D is unclear. The CDR3 has 16 amino acids. Germline CDR1 is SEHNR and CDR2 is FQNEAQ (reference sequence). Trimming stripped 2 bases from V and 6 bases from J, with 18 bases between. The full variable domain, in which reference TRBV7-9 and TRBJ2-3 provide the parts outside the CDR3, is DTGVSQNPRHKITKRGQNVTFRCDPISEHNRLYWYRQTLGQGPEFLTYFQNEAQLEKSRLLSDRFSAERPKGSFSTLEIQRTEQGDSAMYLCASSLRTDRSWDTQYFGPGTRLTVL.

V gene TRBV6-1 combines with J gene TRBJ2-7; 10 positions agree with TRBD1. The CDR3 consists of 17 residues. Germline V CDR1 and CDR2: MNHNS, SASEGT. With V trimmed by 4 bases and J by 5 bases, 14 bases remained unmatched. CDR3 sequence reads: CASSVGRRDRGYHEQYF. The CDR3 coding sequence is TGTGCCAGCAGTGTTGGTAGGCGGGACAGGGGTTACCACGAGCAGTACTTC.

The chain links TRBV25-1 to TRBJ1-6, with D possibly matching TRBD1 (5 bases). Trimming removed 4 bases at V and 7 bases at J, with 20 bases between. This CDR3 contains 17 residues. In germline, CDR1 is MGHDK, CDR2 SYGVNS. The CDR3 DNA sequence: TGTGCCAGCAGTGTCCAAACCCCCGGGACTGGGAATTCACCCCTCCACTTT. Amino acids: CASSVQTPGTGNSPLHF.

For this clone: Additional DNA sequences in this sample encode the identical CDR3. This rearrangement joins TRBV29-1 to TRBJ2-7; D is tentatively TRBD1 or TRBD2 (5 bases each). V dropped 6 bases and J dropped 4 bases, with 13 bases sitting between them. The CDR3 contains 12 residues. Germline V gene sequence: CDR1 SQVTM, CDR2 ANQGSEA. This CDR3 is CSVGEGGYEQYF. CDR3 sequence (DNA): TGCAGCGTGGGGGAAGGAGGTTACGAGCAGTACTTC.

Concerning this clone: This sample includes further DNA sequences coding for the same CDR3. The rearrangement links TRBV2 to TRBJ2-2; TRBD1 aligns across 9 bases. The CDR3 totals 15 residues. The ends lost 4 bases at V and 2 bases at J; junction bases unmatched: 2. CDR1 SNHLY and CDR2 FYNNEI come from the germline V gene. Here the CDR3 reads CASSGTGANTGELFF. CDR3 nucleotide sequence: TGTGCCAGCAGTGGGACAGGGGCTAACACCGGGGAGCTGTTTTTT.

The V and J genes are TRBV7-8 and TRBJ2-5; D gene unclear. The V end was cut by 2 bases, the J end by 0 bases, with 10 bases between. Germline V gene sequence: CDR1 SGHVS, CDR2 FQNEAQ. This CDR3 is built from 15 residues. The CDR3 loop is CASSLYRTYQETQYF. DNA for the CDR3: TGTGCCAGCAGCTTATATAGGACGTACCAAGAGACCCAGTACTTC. Complete variable domain (other parts from reference TRBV7-8 and TRBJ2-5): GAGVSQSPRYKVAKRGQDVALRCDPISGHVSLFWYQQALGQGPEFLTYFQNEAQLDKSGLPSDRFFAERPEGSVSTLKIQRTQQEDSAVYLCASSLYRTYQETQYFGPGTRLLVL.

This clone was picked up a small number of times. V is TRBV29-1 and J is TRBJ2-2; either TRBD1 or TRBD2 may fit D (5 bases each). The CDR3 extends over 15 amino acids. Germline V CDR1 and CDR2: SQVTM, ANQGSEA. V was pared by 4 bases and J by 5 bases, with 17 bases between. As DNA, the CDR3 is TGCAGCGTTGGGGACCCGGCCGTTGGGACCGGGGAGCTGTTTTTT. Translated, it gives CSVGDPAVGTGELFF.

J is TRBJ2-3 and V is TRBV18; a weak D match, TRBD2 (5 bases). The germline V and J ends were trimmed by 3 bases and 9 bases, with 13 bases remaining between them. Germline-derived CDR1 and CDR2 are KGHSH and LQKENI. CDR3 length equals 13 residues. This CDR3 is CASSPGSGYTQYF. CDR3 DNA: TGTGCCAGCTCACCTGGCTCGGGGTACACGCAGTATTTT.

The rearrangement links TRBV4-1 to TRBJ2-5, with 14 bases that match TRBD2. Trimming cost V 1 base and J 2 bases; bases outside gene matches: 3. This CDR3 contains 17 residues. Germline loops: CDR1 MGHRA, CDR2 YSYEKL. CDR3 sequence (DNA): TGCGCCAGCAGCCAAGGCCGACTAGCGGGGGGGCAAGAGACCCAGTACTTC. Translating gives CASSQGRLAGGQETQYF.

The chain combines TRBV6-5 with TRBJ2-6; no reliable D call. The V gene lost 5 bases and the J gene lost 4 bases, with 12 bases spanning the gap. There are 15 residues in the CDR3. CDR1 and CDR2 (germline): MNHEY, SVGAGI. The CDR3 DNA follows: TGTGCCAGCAGTGGTGGTTTGGCAGGGGCCAACGTCCTGACTTTC. Amino acids: CASSGGLAGANVLTF.

A note on this clone: The sample contains more than one DNA sequence encoding this CDR3. The chain joins TRBV30 to TRBJ1-2; D unresolved. The germline gives CDR1 GTSNPN, CDR2 SVGIG (reference sequence). V lost 0 bases and J lost 8, with 7 bases in between. The CDR3 consists of 11 residues. CDR3 bases: TGTGCCTGGAGTGTAACGGGAGGCTACACCTTC. It yields the protein CAWSVTGGYTF. Looking up the rest from reference TRBV30 and TRBJ1-2 gives the full variable domain: SQTIHQWPATLVQPVGSPLSLECTVEGTSNPNLYWYRQAAGRGLQLLFYSVGIGQISSEVPQNLSASRPQDRQFILSSKKLLLSDSGFYLCAWSVTGGYTFGSGTRLTVV.

The rearrangement joins TRBV7-2 to TRBJ2-7; 13 bases agree with TRBD2. The length of the CDR3 is 15 residues. Germline CDR1 reads SGHTA; CDR2 reads FQGNSA. Unmatched junction bases numbered 2, after V lost 4 bases and J lost 2 bases. The CDR3 sequence: CASSYGLAGAYEQYF. In DNA, the CDR3 is TGTGCCAGCAGCTACGGACTAGCGGGGGCCTACGAGCAGTACTTC. Based on the CDR3 plus reference TRBV7-2 and TRBJ2-7, the full variable domain is GAGVSQSPSNKVTEKGKDVELRCDPISGHTALYWYRQSLGQGLEFLIYFQGNSAPDKSGLPSDRFSAERTGGSVSTLTIQRTQQEDSAVYLCASSYGLAGAYEQYFGPGTRLTVT.

This chain uses TRBV30 with TRBJ2-7; possible D gene TRBD1, 5 bases. The CDR3 contains 12 residues. Germline CDR1 and CDR2: GTSNPN and SVGIG (reference sequence). V shed 5 bases and J shed 2 bases, with 10 bases lying between them. CDR3 region: CAWRQGPYEQYF. CDR3 in DNA: TGTGCCTGGCGGCAGGGCCCCTACGAGCAGTACTTC.

This clone turned up a few times. V usage is TRBV29-1 and J usage is TRBJ2-2; 13 positions match TRBD2. V shed 6 bases and J 3 bases; nucleotides not matched to a gene: 4. Germline loops: CDR1 SQVTM, CDR2 ANQGSEA. There are 15 residues in the CDR3. The CDR3 DNA reads TGCAGCGTAGGGACTAGCGGGACAGACACCGGGGAGCTGTTTTTT. Encoded protein: CSVGTSGTDTGELFF.